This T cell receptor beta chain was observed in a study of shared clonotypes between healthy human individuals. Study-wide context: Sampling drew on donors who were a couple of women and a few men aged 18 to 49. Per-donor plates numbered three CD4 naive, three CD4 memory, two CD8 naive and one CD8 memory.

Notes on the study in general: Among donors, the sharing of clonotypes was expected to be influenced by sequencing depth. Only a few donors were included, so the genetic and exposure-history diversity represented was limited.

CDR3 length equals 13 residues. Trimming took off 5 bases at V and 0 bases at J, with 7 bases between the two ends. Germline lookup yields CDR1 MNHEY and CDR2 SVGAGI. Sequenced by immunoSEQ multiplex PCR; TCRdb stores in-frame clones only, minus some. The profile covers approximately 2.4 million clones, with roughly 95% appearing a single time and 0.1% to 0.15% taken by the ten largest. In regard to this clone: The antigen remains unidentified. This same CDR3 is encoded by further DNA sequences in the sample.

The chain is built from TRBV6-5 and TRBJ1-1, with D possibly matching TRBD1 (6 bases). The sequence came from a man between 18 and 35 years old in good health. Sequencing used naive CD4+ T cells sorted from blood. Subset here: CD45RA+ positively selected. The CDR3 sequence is CASSRTVNTEAFF. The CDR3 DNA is TGTGCCAGCAGTCGGACAGTGAACACTGAAGCTTTCTTT.